This T cell receptor (beta chain) was recovered during a study of cytomegalovirus exposure and HLA in healthy donors. Study background: Earlier work reported 117 million unique TCR beta sequences from about 200 million T cells.

With regard to this clone: The target antigen is unknown. At one end the junction does not follow the germline gene, possibly because of a read error.

The V gene's germline CDR1 is MDHEN and CDR2 SYDVKM. This CDR3 comprises 15 residues. The donors (healthy individuals) were bone marrow donors. PCR was performed using 60 Vbeta and 13 Jbeta primers. Sequencing used immunoSEQ multiplex PCR; TCRdb keeps in-frame clones, though not all of them. The data contain about 300,000 clones, roughly 89% of them singletons. Findings of the study overall: Highly shared variants forming one cluster were likely a sequencing artifact. As a later analysis showed, several of the most significant clusters appeared to be linked to common viral pathogens.

This chain links TRBV28 with TRBJ1-2, with a tentative D call TRBD1 (5 bases). This receptor was obtained from a man aged 40-55 years in good health and CMV-seropositive. Material for sequencing was PBMCs. The DNA for the CDR3 is TGTGCCAGCAGTTTAGGGTCCAGGGTGAACTTTGGCTACACCTTC. Translating it yields CASSLGSRVNFGYTF.